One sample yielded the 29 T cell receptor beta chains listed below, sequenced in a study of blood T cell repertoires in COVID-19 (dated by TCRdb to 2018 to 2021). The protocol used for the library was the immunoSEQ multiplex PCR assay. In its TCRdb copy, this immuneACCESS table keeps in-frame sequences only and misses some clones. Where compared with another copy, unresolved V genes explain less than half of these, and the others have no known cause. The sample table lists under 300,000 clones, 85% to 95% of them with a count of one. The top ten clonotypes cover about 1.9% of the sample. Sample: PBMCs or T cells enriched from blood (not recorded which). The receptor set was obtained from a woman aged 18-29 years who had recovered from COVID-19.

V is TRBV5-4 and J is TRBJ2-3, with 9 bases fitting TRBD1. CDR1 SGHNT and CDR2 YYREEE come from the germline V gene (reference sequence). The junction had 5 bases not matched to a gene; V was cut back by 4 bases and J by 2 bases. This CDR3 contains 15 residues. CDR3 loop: CASSKRQGDTDTQYF. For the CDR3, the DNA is TGTGCCAGCAGCAAAAGACAGGGGGACACAGATACGCAGTATTTT.

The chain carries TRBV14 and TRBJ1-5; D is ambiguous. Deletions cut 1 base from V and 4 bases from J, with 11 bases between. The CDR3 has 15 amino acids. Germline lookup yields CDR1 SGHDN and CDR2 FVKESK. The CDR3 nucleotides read TGTGCCAGCAGCCAAGGAGGGTCTAAAAATCAGCCCCAGCATTTT. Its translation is CASSQGGSKNQPQHF.

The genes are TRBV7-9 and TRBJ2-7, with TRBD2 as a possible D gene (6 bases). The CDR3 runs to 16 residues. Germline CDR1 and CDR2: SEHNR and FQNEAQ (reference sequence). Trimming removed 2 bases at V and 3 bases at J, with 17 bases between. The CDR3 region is CASSLSGSWSFYEQYF. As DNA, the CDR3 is TGTGCCAGCAGCTTATCCGGGAGTTGGAGTTTCTACGAGCAGTACTTC.

The CDR3 spells CSASPLRGSYEQYF. The CDR3 coding sequence is TGCAGTGCTAGTCCTCTACGGGGGTCCTACGAGCAGTACTTC. The chain has TRBV20-1 and TRBJ2-7; TRBD2 is a possible D gene (6 bases). CDR1 and CDR2 from the germline V gene are DFQATT and SNEGSKA (reference sequence). The CDR3 sequence is 14 residues long. V was pared by 3 bases and J by 1 base, with 13 bases between.

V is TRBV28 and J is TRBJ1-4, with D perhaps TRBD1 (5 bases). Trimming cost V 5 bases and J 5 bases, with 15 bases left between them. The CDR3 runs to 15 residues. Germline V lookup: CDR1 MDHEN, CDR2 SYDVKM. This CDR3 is CASSTPKGPNEKLFF. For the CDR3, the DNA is TGTGCCAGCAGTACGCCTAAGGGGCCCAATGAAAAACTGTTTTTT.

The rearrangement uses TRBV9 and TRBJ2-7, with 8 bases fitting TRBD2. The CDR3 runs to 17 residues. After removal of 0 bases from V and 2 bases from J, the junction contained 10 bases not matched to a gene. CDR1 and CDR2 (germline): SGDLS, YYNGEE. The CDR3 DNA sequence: TGTGCCAGCAGCGTAGGTATCGGAAGCGGGGGCACCTACGAGCAGTACTTC. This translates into CASSVGIGSGGTYEQYF.

CDR3 region: CASSTPGSQETQYF. CDR3 bases: TGTGCCAGCAGCACCCCCGGGAGCCAAGAGACCCAGTACTTC. V usage is TRBV28 and J usage is TRBJ2-5; possible D gene TRBD2, 6 bases. V shed 6 bases and J shed 1 base, with 12 bases lying between them. This CDR3 region has 14 residues. Germline CDR1 MDHEN, CDR2 SYDVKM.

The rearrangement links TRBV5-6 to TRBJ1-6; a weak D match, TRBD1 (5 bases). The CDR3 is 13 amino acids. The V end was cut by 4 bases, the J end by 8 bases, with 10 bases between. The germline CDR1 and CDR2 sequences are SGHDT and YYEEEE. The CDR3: CASSIGHDSPLHF. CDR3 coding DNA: TGTGCCAGCAGCATTGGACACGATTCACCCCTCCACTTT.

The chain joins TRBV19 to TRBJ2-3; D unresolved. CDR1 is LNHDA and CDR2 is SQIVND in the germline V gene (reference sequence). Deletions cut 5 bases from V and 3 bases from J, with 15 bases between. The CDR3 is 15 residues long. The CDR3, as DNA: TGTGCCAGTAGTCTTCCGGCCTCGGGTACAGATACGCAGTATTTT. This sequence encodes CASSLPASGTDTQYF.

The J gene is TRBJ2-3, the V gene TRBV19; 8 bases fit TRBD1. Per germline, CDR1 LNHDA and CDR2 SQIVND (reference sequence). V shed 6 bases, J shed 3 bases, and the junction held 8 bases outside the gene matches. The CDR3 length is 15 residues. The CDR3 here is CASSRDRGGTDTQYF. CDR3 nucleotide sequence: TGTGCCAGTAGCCGAGACAGGGGCGGAACAGATACGCAGTATTTT.

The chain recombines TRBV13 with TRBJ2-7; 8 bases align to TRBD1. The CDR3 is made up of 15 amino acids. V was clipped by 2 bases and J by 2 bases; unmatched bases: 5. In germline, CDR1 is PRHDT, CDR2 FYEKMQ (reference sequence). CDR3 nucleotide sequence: TGTGCCAGCAGCTTAAGGAGCAGGGGGCCCTACGAGCAGTACTTC. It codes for CASSLRSRGPYEQYF.

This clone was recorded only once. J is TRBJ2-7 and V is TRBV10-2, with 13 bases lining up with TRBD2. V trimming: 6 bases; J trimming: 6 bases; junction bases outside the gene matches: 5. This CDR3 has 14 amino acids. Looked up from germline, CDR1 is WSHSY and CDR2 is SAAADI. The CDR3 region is CASSGGTSGIEQYF. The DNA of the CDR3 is TGCGCCAGCAGCGGGGGGACTAGCGGGATCGAGCAGTACTTC.

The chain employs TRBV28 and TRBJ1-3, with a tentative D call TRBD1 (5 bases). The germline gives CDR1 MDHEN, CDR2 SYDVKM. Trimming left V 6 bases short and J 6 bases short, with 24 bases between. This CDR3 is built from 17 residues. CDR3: CASRLQLRGDWENTIYF. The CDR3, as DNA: TGTGCCAGCAGGTTACAACTCCGGGGGGATTGGGAAAACACCATATATTTT.

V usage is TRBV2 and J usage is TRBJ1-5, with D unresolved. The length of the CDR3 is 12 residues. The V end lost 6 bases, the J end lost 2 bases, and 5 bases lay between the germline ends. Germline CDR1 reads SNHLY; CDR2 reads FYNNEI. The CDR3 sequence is CASRRGNQPQHF. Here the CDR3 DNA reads TGTGCCAGCAGGAGGGGCAATCAGCCCCAGCATTTT.

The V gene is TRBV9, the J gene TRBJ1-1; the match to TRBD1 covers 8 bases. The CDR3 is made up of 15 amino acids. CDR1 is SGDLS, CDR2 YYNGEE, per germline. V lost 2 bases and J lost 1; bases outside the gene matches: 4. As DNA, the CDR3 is TGTGCCAGCAGCGTGTCAGGGGGCGGGAACACTGAAGCTTTCTTT. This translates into CASSVSGGGNTEAFF.

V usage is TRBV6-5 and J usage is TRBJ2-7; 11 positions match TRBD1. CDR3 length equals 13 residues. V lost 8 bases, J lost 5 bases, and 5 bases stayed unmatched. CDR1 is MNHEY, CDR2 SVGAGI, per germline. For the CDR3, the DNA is TGTGCCAGCCGGCGGACAGGGGGCCACGAGCAGTACTTC. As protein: CASRRTGGHEQYF.

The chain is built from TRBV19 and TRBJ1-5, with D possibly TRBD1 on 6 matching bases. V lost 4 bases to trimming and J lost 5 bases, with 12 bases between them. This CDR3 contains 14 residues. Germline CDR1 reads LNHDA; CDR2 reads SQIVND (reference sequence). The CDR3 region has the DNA TGTGCCAGTAGTAGGGCAGGGGTGGATCAGCCCCAGCATTTT. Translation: CASSRAGVDQPQHF.

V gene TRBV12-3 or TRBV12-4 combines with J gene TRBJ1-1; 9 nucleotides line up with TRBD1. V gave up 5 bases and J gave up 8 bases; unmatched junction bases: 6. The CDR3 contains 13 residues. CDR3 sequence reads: CASSLRQGGEAFF. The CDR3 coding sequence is TGTGCCAGCAGTCTCCGACAGGGGGGAGAAGCTTTCTTT.

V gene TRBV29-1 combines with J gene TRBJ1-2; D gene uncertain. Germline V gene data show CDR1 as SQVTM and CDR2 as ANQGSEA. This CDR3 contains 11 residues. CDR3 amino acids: CGMMAANGYTF. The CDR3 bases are TGCGGCATGATGGCGGCCAATGGCTACACCTTC.

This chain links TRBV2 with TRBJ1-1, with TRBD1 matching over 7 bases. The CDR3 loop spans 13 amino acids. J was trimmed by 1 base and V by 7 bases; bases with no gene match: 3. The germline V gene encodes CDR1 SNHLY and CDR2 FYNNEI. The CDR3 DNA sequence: TGTGCCAGCATGGGACAGCCGAACACTGAAGCTTTCTTT. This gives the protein CASMGQPNTEAFF.

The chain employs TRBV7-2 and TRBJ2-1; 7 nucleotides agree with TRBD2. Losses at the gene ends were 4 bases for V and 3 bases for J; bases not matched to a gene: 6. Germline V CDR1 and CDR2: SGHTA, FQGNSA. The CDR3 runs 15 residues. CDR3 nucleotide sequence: TGTGCCAGCAGCTCGAAGACGGGAGGCTACAATGAGCAGTTCTTC. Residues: CASSSKTGGYNEQFF.

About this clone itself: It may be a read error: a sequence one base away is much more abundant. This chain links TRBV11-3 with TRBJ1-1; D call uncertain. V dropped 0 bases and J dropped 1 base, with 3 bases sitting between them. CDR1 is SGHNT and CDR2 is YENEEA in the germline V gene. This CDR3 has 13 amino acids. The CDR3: CASSLERNTEAFF. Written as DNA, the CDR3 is TGTGCCAGCAGCTTAGAGAGGAACACTGAAGCTTTCTTT.

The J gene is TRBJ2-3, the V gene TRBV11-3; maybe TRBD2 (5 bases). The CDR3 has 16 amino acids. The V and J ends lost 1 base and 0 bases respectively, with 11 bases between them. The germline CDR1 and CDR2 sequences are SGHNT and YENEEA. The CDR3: CASSLGLASSTDTQYF. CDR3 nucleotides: TGTGCCAGCAGCTTAGGGCTAGCCTCTAGCACAGATACGCAGTATTTT. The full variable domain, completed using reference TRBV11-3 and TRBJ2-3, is EAGVVQSPRYKIIEKKQPVAFWCNPISGHNTLYWYLQNLGQGPELLIRYENEEAVDDSQLPKDRFSAERLKGVDSTLKIQPAELGDSAVYLCASSLGLASSTDTQYFGPGTRLTVL.

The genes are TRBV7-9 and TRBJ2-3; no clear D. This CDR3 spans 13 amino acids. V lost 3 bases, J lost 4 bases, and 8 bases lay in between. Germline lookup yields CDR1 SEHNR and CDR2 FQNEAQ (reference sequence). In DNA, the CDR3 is TGTGCCAGCAGCTTCACTCTCGCAGATACGCAGTATTTT. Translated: CASSFTLADTQYF.

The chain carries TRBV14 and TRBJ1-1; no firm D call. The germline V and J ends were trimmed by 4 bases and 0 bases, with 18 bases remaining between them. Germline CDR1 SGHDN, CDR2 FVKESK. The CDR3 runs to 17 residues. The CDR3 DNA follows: TGTGCCAGCAGCCTTGGGATCCAAAGCGGCATGAACACTGAAGCTTTCTTT. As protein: CASSLGIQSGMNTEAFF.

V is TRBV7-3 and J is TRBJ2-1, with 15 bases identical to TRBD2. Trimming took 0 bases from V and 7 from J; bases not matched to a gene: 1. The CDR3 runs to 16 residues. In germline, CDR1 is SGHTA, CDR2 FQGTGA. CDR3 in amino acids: CASSLTGLAGGNEQFF. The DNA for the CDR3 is TGTGCCAGCAGCTTAACGGGACTAGCGGGGGGTAATGAGCAGTTCTTC. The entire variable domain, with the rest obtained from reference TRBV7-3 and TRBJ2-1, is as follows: GAGVSQTPSNKVTEKGKYVELRCDPISGHTALYWYRQSLGQGPEFLIYFQGTGAADDSGLPNDRFFAVRPEGSVSTLKIQRTERGDSAVYLCASSLTGLAGGNEQFFGPGTRLTVL.

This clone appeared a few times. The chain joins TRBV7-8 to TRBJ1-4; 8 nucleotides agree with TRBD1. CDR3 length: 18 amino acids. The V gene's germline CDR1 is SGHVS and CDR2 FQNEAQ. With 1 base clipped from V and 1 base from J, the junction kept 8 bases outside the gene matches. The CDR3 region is CASSLVDRGIITNEKLFF. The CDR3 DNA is TGTGCCAGCAGCTTAGTAGACAGGGGAATAATAACTAATGAAAAACTGTTTTTT.

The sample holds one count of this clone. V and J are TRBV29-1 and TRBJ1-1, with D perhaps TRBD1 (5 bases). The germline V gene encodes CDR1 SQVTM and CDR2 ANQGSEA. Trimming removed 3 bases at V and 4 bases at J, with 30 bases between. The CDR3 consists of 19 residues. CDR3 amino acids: CSVDPMGGLGQFFGTEAFF. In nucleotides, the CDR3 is TGCAGCGTTGACCCCATGGGGGGGTTGGGGCAATTTTTTGGCACTGAAGCTTTCTTT.

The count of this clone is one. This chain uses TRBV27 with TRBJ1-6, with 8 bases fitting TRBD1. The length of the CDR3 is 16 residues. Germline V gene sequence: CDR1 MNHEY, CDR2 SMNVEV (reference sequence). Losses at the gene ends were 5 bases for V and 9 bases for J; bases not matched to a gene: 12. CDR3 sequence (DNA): TGTGCCAGCAGTCCCCGTTTCTGGGGACAGGCTTCACCCCTCCACTTT. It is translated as CASSPRFWGQASPLHF.